These T cell receptor beta chains were read from a single sample in a study of shared clonotypes between healthy human individuals. TCRdb's table, derived via immunoSEQ multiplex PCR, lists solely in-frame clones and lacks some. The sample records around 1,900,000 clones, roughly 93% being singletons. Source material: naive CD8+ T cells from PBMCs. These receptors were collected from a man younger than 30 in good health. Some clones in this sample may be carry-over from other donors' samples. The CDR3 runs from the conserved cysteine through the conserved F or W.

TRBV14	TRBJ2-3	CASSQDLWISSTDTQYF
TRBV7-3	TRBJ1-1	CASSLGLQTEAFF
TRBV28	TRBJ1-2	CASKQDLYGYTF
TRBV4-1	TRBJ2-7	CASSQAGLAAEQYF
TRBV28	TRBJ1-4	CASSLTGEINEKLFF
TRBV28	TRBJ1-4	CASSFRVLPTNEKLFF
TRBV7-6	TRBJ2-1	CASSPPGTYSAGDNEQFF
TRBV6-5	TRBJ2-7	CASSYGTSAATYEQYF
TRBV19	TRBJ2-1	CASSMGLAGVGEQFF
TRBV6-1	TRBJ1-4	CASSNLRASNEKLFF
TRBV27	TRBJ2-7	CASSLSGTGPYEQYF
TRBV11-2	TRBJ2-2	CASSLEWHKANTGELFF
TRBV28	TRBJ2-7	CASSLGLALIYEQYF
TRBV6-1	TRBJ1-1	CASSDGDFRYPEAFF
TRBV7-9	TRBJ1-1	CASRRGQVSEAFF
TRBV28	TRBJ2-3	CASSLGRRSLTDTQYF
TRBV28	TRBJ2-1	CASSPRARIYNEQFF
TRBV27	TRBJ2-2	CASSLNRAIGELFF
TRBV4-3	TRBJ2-7	CASSQDWASGAYEQYF
TRBV27	TRBJ2-1	CASSLSFAGYNEQFF
TRBV7-6	TRBJ1-5	CASSRTGEGQPQHF
TRBV4-2	TRBJ2-6	CASSQPGTISSGANVLTF
TRBV9	TRBJ1-2	CASSLHRAQPGTYGYTF
TRBV30	TRBJ1-1	CAWRANTEAFF
TRBV5-1	TRBJ2-7	CASSLANPGYEQYF
TRBV28	TRBJ1-4	CASKGQEEATNEKLFF
TRBV5-1	TRBJ1-1	CASSSRTGEKAFF
TRBV7-9	TRBJ2-3	CASSFPLRERSTDTQYF
TRBV28	TRBJ1-1	CASRSMAGAEAFF
TRBV10-2	TRBJ2-7	CASSERLGYEQYF
TRBV4-1	TRBJ2-7	CASSQSRAYEQYF
TRBV19	TRBJ2-4	CASSHGSKNIQYF
TRBV9	TRBJ1-1	CASSVSGNTEAFF